These T cell receptor delta chains were read from a single sample in a study of gamma-delta T cells after stem cell transplantation. TCRdb called clones from the RT-PCR reads again using CATT. The table records about 1,300 delta-chain clones, under 2.5% of them present only once. Sequenced: gamma-delta T cells. The receptors were gathered from a human donor. It is not recorded whose cells these are; they may come from a transplant donor. The CDR3 runs from the conserved cysteine through the conserved F or W. The D gene is left open where the match is weak. Not every row has a clone size; where given, it reads once, few, many or a size class.

. TRDJ1 TRDV2 large TGTGCCTGTGACGCCGTAACCTACGTTGGGGATTCGGACACCGATAAACTCATCTTT CACDAVTYVGDSDTDKLIF
TRDD3 TRDJ1 TRDV1 medium-sized TGTGCTCTTGGGGAATTCCTCCCGTGTACTGGGGGCTGTAAACTCATCTTT CALGEFLPCTGGCKLIF
. TRDJ1 TRAV29/DV5 few . CSVLLCSKRPGDTAKLIF
. TRDJ1 TRAV29/DV5 medium-sized TGTGCAGCAAGCGGGGGCATGCTGGGGCCAAGTCTCGATAAACTCATCTTT CAASGGMLGPSLDKLIF
TRDD3 TRDJ1 TRDV1 medium-sized TGTGCTCTTGGGGAACTCTCACCCCCTTCTCAGTACTGGGGGATATGGAAAACCGATAAACTCATCTTT CALGELSPPSQYWGIWKTDKLIF
TRDD3 TRDJ1 TRDV1 few TGTGCTCTTGGGGATTCTCTTCCTGGCCACCTGTACTGGGGGATACGCTCCACCGATAAACTCATCTTT CALGDSLPGHLYWGIRSTDKLIF
TRDD3 TRDJ1 TRDV1 medium-sized TGTGCTCTCCGACTGGGGTCCGATAAACTCATCTTT CALRLGSDKLIF
TRDD3 TRDJ1 TRDV2 . TGTGCCTGTGTGGGACTGGGGGATACGGTGGACACCGATAAACTCATCTTT CACVGLGDTVDTDKLIF
TRDD3 TRDJ2 TRDV3 few TGTGCCTTCCCCATTTACCGGTACTGGGGGATACGCCTTTTTTTGACAGCACAACTCTTCTTT CAFPIYRYWGIRLFLTAQLFF
. TRDJ1 TRDV1 medium-sized TGTGCTCTTGGGGATCTCTACCCCCGGGTCCTTGAGGTTTTTCGTCGGACCGATAAACTCATCTTT CALGDLYPRVLEVFRRTDKLIF
TRDD3 TRDJ1 TRDV2 medium-sized TGTGCCTGTGATACGTCTTTACTGGGGGATACTAGGGTCACCGATAAACTCATCTTT CACDTSLLGDTRVTDKLIF
TRDD3 TRDJ1 TRAV29/DV5 medium-sized TGTGCAGCAAGCGTCCTGGGGGATACGGCTAAACTCATCTTT CAASVLGDTAKLIF
TRDD3 TRDJ1 TRDV2 many TGTGCCTGTATTCTTGTACCCGGCGAGGGGGATTCGTACACCGATAAACTCATCTTT CACILVPGEGDSYTDKLIF
TRDD3 TRDJ1 TRDV2 . TGTGCCTGTGACCCCGCCGAGGGGGATACGCGAGGTAAACTCATCTTT CACDPAEGDTRGKLIF
. TRDJ1 TRAV29/DV5 . . CSVLLCSKLVLQYWVIRNTDKLIF
TRDD3 TRDJ1 TRDV1 medium-sized TGTGCTCTTGGGGAATACGCGTCGCTGGGGGGATACGCCCCACCGTACACCGATAAACTCATCTTT CALGEYASLGGYAPPYTDKLIF
TRDD3 TRDJ1 TRDV1 few TGTGCTCTTGGGAAAGAGCCTGCCTTTAACATACTGGGGGACACCGATAAACTCATCTTT CALGKEPAFNILGDTDKLIF
TRDD3 TRDJ3 TRDV2 . TGTGCCTGTGACACCGGTGGACTGGGGGACAACTCCTGGGACACCCGACAGATGTTTTTC CACDTGGLGDNSWDTRQMFF
. TRDJ1 TRDV1 medium-sized TGTGCTCTTGGGGACGCATCCGGGATAGCCATCGATAAACTCATCTTT CALGDASGIAIDKLIF
TRDD3 TRDJ1 TRDV1 few TGTGCTCTTGGGGAACTAGTCCTACGGTGTGGGTTTTTACTGGGGGGTACGGCTTCCCTGTACACCGATAAACTCATCTTT CALGELVLRCGFLLGGTASLYTDKLIF
TRDD3 TRDJ3 TRDV2 . TGTGCCTGTGACCCTACTGGGGGCTCCTGGGACACCCGACAGATGTTTTTC CACDPTGGSWDTRQMFF
TRDD3 TRDJ1 TRDV1 medium-sized TGTGCTCTTGGGGAACTAGTTCCCGTCTTTTGGGGGATACTACCCCCCAGTATGTCCGATAAACTCATCTTT CALGELVPVFWGILPPSMSDKLIF
TRDD3 TRDJ1 TRDV1 medium-sized TGTGCTCTTGGATCCCCCTACGGGGGGATAGGGGACTACACCGATAAACTCATCTTT CALGSPYGGIGDYTDKLIF
TRDD3 TRDJ1 TRAV29/DV5 medium-sized TGTGCAGCAAGCACTGAGACCGGCTGGGGGATACGCAGGGGCATCGATAAACTCATCTTT CAASTETGWGIRRGIDKLIF
TRDD3 TRDJ3 TRDV2 large TGTGCCTGTGACACAAGTGTTCTACTGGGGGACAACTCCTGGGACACCCGACAGATGTTTTTC CACDTSVLLGDNSWDTRQMFF
TRDD3 TRDJ1 TRDV1 medium-sized TGTGCTCTTGGGGAACCTTTCCTAGCTTGGGGGATATCCGCGTACACCGATAAACTCATCTTT CALGEPFLAWGISAYTDKLIF
. TRDJ1 TRDV3 many TGTGCCCCGCGGGGGGGGCTCGATAAACTCATCTTT CAPRGGLDKLIF
. TRDJ1 TRDV1 . TGTGCTCTTGGCCCCCCTTCCTACGAAACCCTTAATTACTGGGGGTCGTCTTTGACAGCACAACTCATCTTT CALGPPSYETLNYWGSSLTAQLIF
TRDD3 TRDJ1 TRDV1 medium-sized TGTGCTCTTGGGGAACTCGGGTCCCTACTTCAACTCTGGGGGCTCCCATACTACACCGATAAACTCATCTTT CALGELGSLLQLWGLPYYTDKLIF
TRDD3 TRDJ1 TRAV29/DV5 medium-sized TGTGCAGCAAGCAGTTACTGGGGGATACGGAGGGGGGGTAGTAAACTCATCTTT CAASSYWGIRRGGSKLIF
TRDD3 TRDJ3 TRDV2 few TGTGCCCGTGACTCCCCTACTGGGGGATATCTCTCCCGGGACACCCGACAGATGTTTTTC CARDSPTGGYLSRDTRQMFF
TRDD3 TRDJ1 TRDV1 few TGTGCTCTTGGGGAACCACCTCCTTTCCTGTGGGATACCCTCTTTTTT CALGEPPPFLWDTLFF
TRDD3 TRDJ1 TRDV1 medium-sized TGTGCTCTTGGGGAATTTAGCCCACGGAGATTGTATACTGGGGTGTACACCGATAAACTCATCTTT CALGEFSPRRLYTGVYTDKLIF
TRDD3 TRDJ1 TRDV2 medium-sized TGTGCCTGTGACACGTCTTTACTGGGGGATACTAGGGTCACCGATAAACTCATCTTT CACDTSLLGDTRVTDKLIF
TRDD3 TRDJ1 TRDV1 medium-sized TGTGCTCTTGGGGAACTATTTGATGGAGCCTTCCTAAACTCAAACCTACTGGGGGATACACCTTCTTCCGATAAACTCATCTTT CALGELFDGAFLNSNLLGDTPSSDKLIF
TRDD3 TRDJ1 TRDV3 medium-sized TGTGCCTTTATTAGCTGGGGGGACATCCTCACCGATAAACTCATCTTT CAFISWGDILTDKLIF
TRDD3 TRDJ1 TRDV1 . TGTGCTCTTGGGGAACTATTTGATGGGGCCTTCCTAAACTCAAACCTACTGGGGGATACACCTTCTTCCGATAAACTCATCTTT CALGELFDGAFLNSNLLGDTPSSDKLIF
TRDD3 TRDJ1 TRDV3 medium-sized TGTGCCTTTAAGTCCTACGAGTGGGGGATGTCGAAACTCATCTTT CAFKSYEWGMSKLIF
. TRDJ2 TRDV1 . TGTGCTCTTGGGGAACCTTATTCCTTCCTACGGGCGTACTGGGGGATTACGACAGCACAACTCTTCTTT CALGEPYSFLRAYWGITTAQLFF
TRDD3 TRDJ1 TRDV1 medium-sized TGTGCTCTTGGGCAACTTACTTTCTTGGGGGATACGATCCCTTACACCGATAAACTCATCTTT CALGQLTFLGDTIPYTDKLIF
TRDD3 TRDJ1 TRDV1 medium-sized TGTGCTCTTGGGGAACTAGTCCCAATCCTTTGGGTACTGGGGGACTCGTACACCGATAAACTCATCTTT CALGELVPILWVLGDSYTDKLIF
TRDD3 TRDJ1 TRDV1 medium-sized TGTGCTCTTGGGGAACACTCGACCCTTTGGGGGATACTTCGGACCGATAAACTCATCTTT CALGEHSTLWGILRTDKLIF
TRDD3 TRDJ1 TRDV1 medium-sized TGTGCTCTTGGGGAACCGGACTGGGGGATATGGGTGTCCGATAAACTCATCTTT CALGEPDWGIWVSDKLIF
TRDD3 TRDJ1 TRDV1 many TGTGCTCTTGGGGAAGGCTTAGCGGTTCACTGGGGGATGCTATACCGTCGGAACACCGATAAACTCATCTTT CALGEGLAVHWGMLYRRNTDKLIF
TRDD3 TRDJ1 TRDV2 few TGTGCCTGTGACCAATCGTACTGGGGGATACGCTCCACCGATAAACTCATCTTT CACDQSYWGIRSTDKLIF
. TRDJ1 TRDV2 . TGTGCCTGTGACCCCGCCGAGGACGATAAACTCATCTTT CACDPAEDDKLIF
. TRDJ4 TRDV1 medium-sized TGTGCTCTTGGGGAACTAGGAGAATTCCTACGCTGGGGGGCCCTCAGACCCCTGATCTTT CALGELGEFLRWGALRPLIF
. TRDJ1 TRDV3 medium-sized TGTGCCTTTCTCAACCTGGTTACCGATAAACTCATCTTT CAFLNLVTDKLIF
. TRDJ1 TRDV1 few TGTGCTCTTGGGGACCATGTCGTAAATTCCTTTCAGGTATCCAACACCGATAAACTCATCTTT CALGDHVVNSFQVSNTDKLIF
TRDD3 TRDJ1 TRDV1 medium-sized TGTGCTCTTGGGGAACTCCTCGGAGACTGGGGGATCAACGATAAACTCATCTTT CALGELLGDWGINDKLIF
TRDD3 TRDJ2 TRAV29/DV5 medium-sized TGTGCAGCAAGCCCTGACCTTGGGGCCCATTGGGGGATACGTCCCTTGACAGCACAACTCTTCTTT CAASPDLGAHWGIRPLTAQLFF
TRDD3 TRDJ1 TRDV1 many TGTGCTCTTGGGGAACCTGACGGGCCTTCTCGCCCTATCCGTACTGGGGGATCCACCGATAAACTCATCTTT CALGEPDGPSRPIRTGGSTDKLIF
. TRDJ1 TRDV1 medium-sized TGTGCTCTTGGGGAACCCTTCCCCCGATGGACCGATAAACTCATCTTT CALGEPFPRWTDKLIF
. TRDJ1 TRDV1 medium-sized TGTGCTCTTGGGGAACTAGAGCTGGGGATCCACTCATACACCGATAAACTCATCTTT CALGELELGIHSYTDKLIF
TRDD3 TRDJ1 TRDV1 medium-sized TGTGCTCTTGGGGAACCCATTGTTACTGGGGGATATATAGCCGATAAACTCATCTTT CALGEPIVTGGYIADKLIF